The rows below give T cell receptor beta chains drawn from one sample of a study of somatic mutations in cytotoxic T cells in rheumatoid arthritis. TCRdb keeps only in-frame clones here, not all; method: immunoSEQ multiplex PCR. The profile shows around 15,000 clones, 79% of them singletons. Sequencing input: CD8+ T cells sorted from blood. All receptors derive from an adult with rheumatoid arthritis. The CDR3 runs from the conserved cysteine through the conserved F or W. The D gene is left open where the match is weak. Size is stated for part of the rows, as once, few or many counts, or as a class when the clone is expanded.

v_call	d_call	j_call	clone_size	cdr3_aa	cdr3_nt
TRBV19	TRBD2	TRBJ2-1	.	CASSTETSGRAYLYNEQFF	TGTGCCAGTAGTACCGAGACTAGCGGGAGGGCATACTTATACAATGAGCAGTTCTTC
TRBV27	TRBD2	TRBJ2-1	.	CATREGGVYNEQFF	TGTGCCACCCGCGAGGGAGGGGTCTACAATGAGCAGTTCTTC
TRBV7-3	.	TRBJ2-1	.	CASSLVGGEQFF	TGTGCCAGCAGCTTAGTCGGGGGTGAGCAGTTCTTC
TRBV27	.	TRBJ2-1	.	CASTLGREQFF	TGTGCCAGCACCTTGGGGCGGGAGCAGTTCTTC
TRBV27	.	TRBJ2-2	few	CASSLRVTGELFF	TGTGCCAGCAGTTTACGAGTCACCGGGGAGCTGTTTTTT
TRBV7-9	TRBD1	TRBJ2-7	.	CASSLETGFEQYF	TGTGCCAGCAGCTTAGAGACAGGGTTTGAGCAGTACTTC
TRBV27	TRBD2	TRBJ2-1	.	CASSLLLAGVPNSYNEQFF	TGTGCCAGCAGTTTATTACTAGCGGGAGTGCCCAACTCCTACAATGAGCAGTTCTTC
TRBV6-1	.	TRBJ2-4	.	CASSGGRGNFQYF	TGTGCCAGCAGTGGGGGCAGGGGCAATTTTCAGTACTTC
TRBV11-2	.	TRBJ2-3	.	CASSLSPDTQYF	TGTGCCAGCAGCTTATCCCCAGATACGCAGTATTTT
TRBV6-6	.	TRBJ1-5	.	CASQEGSNQPQHF	TGTGCCAGCCAGGAGGGAAGCAATCAGCCCCAGCATTTT
TRBV10-3	.	TRBJ2-5	.	CAISEGSGATETQYF	TGTGCCATCAGTGAGGGTTCGGGAGCCACGGAGACCCAGTACTTC
TRBV5-4	.	TRBJ2-2	.	CASSLAGTIPTGELFF	TGTGCCAGCAGCTTGGCCGGGACAATACCTACCGGGGAGCTGTTTTTT
TRBV9	.	TRBJ2-5	.	CASSNLDRQETQYF	TGTGCCAGCAGCAACCTGGACAGACAAGAGACCCAGTACTTC
TRBV7-9	TRBD2	TRBJ2-1	.	CASRSSGGYNEQFF	TGTGCCAGCAGGTCTAGCGGGGGCTACAATGAGCAGTTCTTC
TRBV7-9	.	TRBJ2-7	.	CASSPAAASYEQYF	TGTGCCAGCAGCCCCGCTGCAGCCTCCTACGAGCAGTACTTC
TRBV27	.	TRBJ2-1	.	CASSLAHSSYNEQFF	TGTGCCAGCAGTTTAGCGCATAGCTCCTACAATGAGCAGTTCTTC
TRBV19	.	TRBJ2-1	few	CASSPVSRTGEQFF	TGTGCCAGTAGCCCCGTGAGTCGGACTGGTGAGCAGTTCTTC
TRBV9	TRBD2	TRBJ2-1	.	CASSVDGGAGDEQFF	TGTGCCAGCAGCGTAGACGGCGGGGCGGGGGATGAGCAGTTCTTC
TRBV5-4	TRBD2	TRBJ2-1	few	CASSPGRETLNEQFF	TGTGCCAGCAGCCCGGGGCGGGAGACCCTCAATGAGCAGTTCTTC
TRBV9	TRBD2	TRBJ2-5	.	CASSSMTSGSSRETQYF	TGTGCCAGCAGCTCAATGACTAGCGGGAGTAGTCGGGAGACCCAGTACTTC
TRBV7-9	.	TRBJ1-1	.	CASSSREAMNTEAFF	TGTGCCAGCAGCTCCAGGGAGGCAATGAACACTGAAGCTTTCTTT
TRBV4-1	TRBD2	TRBJ2-1	.	CASSPETSGRSLYNEQFF	TGCGCCAGCAGCCCAGAGACTAGCGGGAGATCCCTCTACAATGAGCAGTTCTTC
TRBV5-6	.	TRBJ2-3	.	CASSLRDADTQYF	TGTGCCAGCAGCTTGCGGGATGCAGATACGCAGTATTTT
TRBV27	TRBD2	TRBJ2-3	.	CASSSPSGSGADTQYF	TGTGCCAGCAGTTCGCCTAGCGGGAGTGGGGCAGATACGCAGTATTTT
TRBV6-5	.	TRBJ2-2	.	CASKWLNTGELFF	TGTGCCAGCAAGTGGCTGAACACCGGGGAGCTGTTTTTT
TRBV6-5	.	TRBJ2-1	.	CASSSSHWNNEQFF	TGTGCCAGCAGTTCGTCCCACTGGAACAATGAGCAGTTCTTC
TRBV25-1	TRBD2	TRBJ2-7	.	CASSLASGRNEQYF	TGTGCCAGCAGTTTGGCTAGCGGGAGGAACGAGCAGTACTTC
TRBV7-9	.	TRBJ2-7	few	CASSFGNLNEQYF	TGTGCCAGCAGCTTTGGGAACCTGAACGAGCAGTACTTC
TRBV6-1	.	TRBJ1-1	.	CASSDFFTGPNTEAFF	TGTGCCAGCAGTGATTTTTTTACAGGGCCCAACACTGAAGCTTTCTTT
TRBV5-1	.	TRBJ1-4	.	CASSGPGGTDNEKLFF	TGCGCCAGCAGCGGACCGGGTGGGACCGATAATGAAAAACTGTTTTTT
TRBV27	.	TRBJ1-5	.	CASSPGPTGNQPQHF	TGTGCCAGCAGTCCGGGTCCAACGGGCAATCAGCCCCAGCATTTT
TRBV7-6	.	TRBJ2-7	.	CASSLDGPTVEQYF	TGTGCCAGCAGCTTAGACGGCCCGACAGTCGAGCAGTACTTC
TRBV7-2	.	TRBJ2-7	.	CASSWGLAAGTYSYEQYF	TGTGCCAGCAGTTGGGGCCTAGCAGCCGGGACCTACTCCTACGAGCAGTACTTC
TRBV9	TRBD1	TRBJ1-2	.	CASSPSGTGARGYTF	TGTGCCAGCAGCCCTAGCGGGACAGGGGCACGAGGCTACACCTTC
TRBV7-9	.	TRBJ2-1	.	CASSLPPGANYNEQFF	TGTGCCAGCAGCTTACCCCCCGGGGCTAACTACAATGAGCAGTTCTTC
TRBV28	.	TRBJ1-3	.	CASRQVLSGNTIYF	TGTGCCAGCAGGCAGGTTCTCTCTGGAAACACCATATATTTT
TRBV9	TRBD2	TRBJ2-1	.	CASSVVGAGGGNEQFF	TGTGCCAGCAGCGTAGTCGGGGCGGGAGGTGGGAATGAGCAGTTCTTC
TRBV2	TRBD1	TRBJ1-5	.	CASSEERTGNQPQHF	TGTGCCAGCAGTGAAGAGAGGACAGGGAATCAGCCCCAGCATTTT
TRBV7-9	.	TRBJ2-1	.	CASSLALGVYYNEQFF	TGTGCCAGCAGCTTAGCGCTAGGGGTCTACTACAATGAGCAGTTCTTC
TRBV6-1	.	TRBJ2-1	.	CASSVGGSYNEQFF	TGTGCCAGCAGTGTCGGGGGTTCCTACAATGAGCAGTTCTTC
TRBV9	.	TRBJ2-5	medium-sized	CASSAGEGAGETQYF	TGTGCCAGCAGCGCTGGAGAAGGGGCCGGGGAGACCCAGTACTTC
TRBV4-1	.	TRBJ1-1	.	CASSTVLNTEAFF	TGCGCCAGCAGTACAGTCCTAAACACTGAAGCTTTCTTT
TRBV11-2	.	TRBJ2-7	.	CASSLATDEQYF	TGTGCCAGCAGCCTCGCTACGGACGAGCAGTACTTC
TRBV7-6	TRBD1	TRBJ1-1	.	CASSSGQGLGTEAFF	TGTGCCAGCAGCTCCGGACAGGGCCTGGGGACTGAAGCTTTCTTT
TRBV7-2	.	TRBJ2-5	.	CASSLALGETQYF	TGTGCCAGCAGCTTAGCGCTAGGAGAGACCCAGTACTTC
TRBV25-1	TRBD1	TRBJ2-1	.	CASNRDRDYNEQFF	TGTGCCAGCAACAGGGACAGGGACTACAATGAGCAGTTCTTC
TRBV12-5	.	TRBJ1-2	.	CASGFTTSGTDNYGYTF	TGTGCTAGTGGTTTCACAACCTCCGGGACTGACAACTATGGCTACACCTTC
TRBV7-9	TRBD2	TRBJ2-1	.	CASSSTRGTSVDNEQFF	TGTGCCAGCAGCTCTACCAGGGGGACTAGCGTTGACAATGAGCAGTTCTTC
TRBV4-3	.	TRBJ2-1	.	CASSQDQISYNEQFF	TGCGCCAGCAGCCAAGACCAAATCTCCTACAATGAGCAGTTCTTC
TRBV4-1	TRBD2	TRBJ2-5	.	CASSQGSGFQETQYF	TGCGCCAGCAGCCAGGGTAGCGGGTTCCAAGAGACCCAGTACTTC
TRBV6-4	TRBD1	TRBJ1-2	few	CASSPDREASGYTF	TGTGCCAGCAGCCCAGACAGGGAGGCGAGTGGCTACACCTTC
TRBV25-1	.	TRBJ2-1	.	CASSEYGVLNEQFF	TGTGCCAGCAGTGAATACGGAGTTCTTAATGAGCAGTTCTTC
TRBV28	.	TRBJ1-4	.	CASRTGGGGWEKLFF	TGTGCCAGCAGGACCGGAGGGGGGGGATGGGAAAAACTGTTTTTT
TRBV19	.	TRBJ1-1	.	CASSIGGNTEAFF	TGTGCCAGTAGTATCGGGGGGAACACTGAAGCTTTCTTT
TRBV11-1	TRBD1	TRBJ2-1	few	CASSLGSRGFLNEQFF	TGTGCCAGCAGCTTAGGATCCAGGGGGTTTTTAAATGAGCAGTTCTTC
TRBV29-1	.	TRBJ2-5	.	CSALVGQETQYF	TGCAGCGCCCTCGTGGGGCAAGAGACCCAGTACTTC
TRBV7-7	TRBD2	TRBJ2-7	.	CASSPSGRLYEQYF	TGTGCTAGCAGCCCCAGCGGGAGGCTGTACGAGCAGTACTTC
TRBV4-3	TRBD2	TRBJ2-3	once	CASSQDRVAGGADTQYF	TGCGCCAGCAGCCAAGATAGGGTAGCGGGAGGGGCAGATACGCAGTATTTT